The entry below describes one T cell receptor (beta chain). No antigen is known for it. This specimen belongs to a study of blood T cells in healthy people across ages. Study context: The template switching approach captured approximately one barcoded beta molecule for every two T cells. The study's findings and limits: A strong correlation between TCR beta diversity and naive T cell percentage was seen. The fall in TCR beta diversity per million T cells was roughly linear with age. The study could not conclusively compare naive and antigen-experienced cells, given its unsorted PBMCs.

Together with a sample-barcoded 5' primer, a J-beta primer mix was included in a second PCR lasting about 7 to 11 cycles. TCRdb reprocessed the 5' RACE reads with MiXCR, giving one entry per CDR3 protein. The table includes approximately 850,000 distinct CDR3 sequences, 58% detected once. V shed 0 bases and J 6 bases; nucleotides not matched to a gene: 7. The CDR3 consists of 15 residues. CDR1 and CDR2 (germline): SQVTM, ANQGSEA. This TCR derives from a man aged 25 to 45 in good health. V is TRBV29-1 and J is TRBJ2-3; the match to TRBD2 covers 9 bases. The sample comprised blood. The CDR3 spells CSVEEGSGRADTQYF. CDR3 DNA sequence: TGCAGCGTTGAAGAAGGTAGCGGGAGAGCCGATACGCAGTATTTT.